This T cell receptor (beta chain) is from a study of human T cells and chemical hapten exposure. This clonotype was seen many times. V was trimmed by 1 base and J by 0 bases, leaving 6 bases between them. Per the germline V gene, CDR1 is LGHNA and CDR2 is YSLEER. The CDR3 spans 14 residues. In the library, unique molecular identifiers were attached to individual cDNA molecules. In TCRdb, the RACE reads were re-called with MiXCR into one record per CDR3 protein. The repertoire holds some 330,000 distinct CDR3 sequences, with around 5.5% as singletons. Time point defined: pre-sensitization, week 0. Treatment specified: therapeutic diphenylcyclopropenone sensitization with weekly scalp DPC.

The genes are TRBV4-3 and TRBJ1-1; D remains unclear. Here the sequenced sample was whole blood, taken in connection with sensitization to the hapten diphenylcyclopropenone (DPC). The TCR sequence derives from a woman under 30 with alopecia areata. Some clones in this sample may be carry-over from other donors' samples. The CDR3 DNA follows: TGCGCCAGCAGCCAAGGAGGTATGAACACTGAAGCTTTCTTT. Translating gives CASSQGGMNTEAFF.